The 5 T cell receptor beta chains below were found in one sample sequenced in a study of T cell responses to AZD1222 COVID-19 vaccine. TCRdb's copy holds only in-frame clones and misses some; the assay was immunoSEQ multiplex PCR. The data show about 99,000 clones, with about 89% seen just once and over 15% held by the top ten. Specimen: peripheral blood, collected on day 0 of AZD1222 vaccination. Receptor source: an adult in good health.

V is TRBV6-4 and J is TRBJ2-1, with 8 bases aligning to TRBD2. CDR1 is MRHNA, CDR2 SNTAGT, per germline. The CDR3 sequence is 19 residues long. The V and J ends lost 5 bases and 0 bases, in that order; junction bases with no gene match: 15. This CDR3 reads CASSIPGLVGGRSYNEQFF. CDR3 nucleotides: TGTGCCAGCAGTATACCGGGACTAGTGGGGGGACGCTCCTACAATGAGCAGTTCTTC.

The genes are TRBV5-1 and TRBJ1-1; D not certain. CDR1 is SGHRS, CDR2 YFSETQ, per germline. V shed 3 bases and J shed 0 bases, with 12 bases lying between them. The CDR3 totals 15 residues. CDR3 residues: CASSYSLVMNTEAFF. CDR3 DNA: TGCGCCAGCAGCTACTCATTGGTTATGAACACTGAAGCTTTCTTT.

The V and J genes are TRBV29-1 and TRBJ2-2, with D uncertain. The CDR3 consists of 14 residues. V shed 3 bases and J shed 5 bases, with 13 bases lying between them. Germline loops: CDR1 SQVTM, CDR2 ANQGSEA. In DNA, the CDR3 is TGCAGCGTTGAGTCACCTTTGGGAACCGGGGAGCTGTTTTTT. It is translated as CSVESPLGTGELFF.

This sequence joins TRBV21-1 and TRBJ2-7; the table's D call, TRBD1, has no DNA check behind it. TRBV21-1 is described as a pseudogene. This CDR3 is built from 19 residues. The CDR3 protein is CASSKSAVVGHSDLYEQYF. The CDR3 DNA reads TGTGCCAGCAGCAAATCGGCGGTAGTGGGGCATTCCGACCTCTACGAGCAGTACTTC.

The chain uses TRBV5-1 and TRBJ2-2; 12 bases match TRBD1. The V gene's germline CDR1 is SGHRS and CDR2 YFSETQ. The ends lost 2 bases at V and 5 bases at J; junction bases unmatched: 4. The CDR3 is 16 residues long. The CDR3 reads CASSLEGQGATGELFF. In DNA form, the CDR3 reads TGCGCCAGCAGCTTAGAGGGACAGGGGGCGACCGGGGAGCTGTTTTTT.